These 30 T cell receptor beta chains share one sample of origin, sequenced in a study of T cell changes during pregnancy in multiple sclerosis. Sequencing was performed with immunoSEQ multiplex PCR; in TCRdb, only in-frame clones are kept and a portion is missing. In the table there are about 96,000 clones, almost 95% of which are singletons. This sample comprised peripheral blood, obtained in the first trimester of pregnancy. The receptor set was obtained from a female donor with multiple sclerosis, enrolled in a pregnancy study.

This clone was found once. This chain links TRBV13 with TRBJ2-1, with D maybe TRBD2 (5 bases). This CDR3 spans 17 amino acids. CDR1 is PRHDT, CDR2 FYEKMQ, per germline (reference sequence). The V gene lost 2 bases and the J gene lost 6 bases, with 20 bases spanning the gap. CDR3 sequence reads: CASSLRQEWRVTNEQFF. Here the CDR3 DNA reads TGTGCCAGCAGCTTAAGGCAGGAATGGCGGGTAACCAATGAGCAGTTCTTC.

The genes are TRBV6-1 and TRBJ2-2; a possible D gene is TRBD2 (5 bases). This CDR3 contains 14 residues. Trimming left V 7 bases short and J 3 bases short, with 12 bases between. Germline assignment: CDR1 MNHNS and CDR2 SASEGT. The CDR3 loop is CASIYRDDTGELFF. As DNA, the CDR3 is TGTGCCAGCATTTATCGGGATGACACCGGGGAGCTGTTTTTT.

A single count supports this clone. CDR3: CASSYSLFGVGYTF. As DNA, the CDR3 is TGTGCCAGCAGTTACTCGCTGTTCGGGGTTGGCTACACCTTC. The chain has TRBV6-5 and TRBJ1-2, with D hard to call. Looked up from germline, CDR1 is MNHEY and CDR2 is SVGAGI. This CDR3 is 14 amino acids long. V shed 0 bases and J shed 7 bases, with 12 bases lying between them.

The J gene is TRBJ1-6, the V gene TRBV5-1; 9 bases agree with TRBD1. This CDR3 region has 16 residues. V lost 4 bases to trimming and J lost 10 bases; unmatched junction nucleotides: 12. In germline, CDR1 is SGHRS, CDR2 YFSETQ. The CDR3 loop is CASSPGQGTFLSPLHF. The CDR3 nucleotides are TGCGCCAGCAGCCCAGGACAGGGGACTTTCTTATCACCCCTCCACTTT.

The rearrangement links TRBV28 to TRBJ1-2; TRBD1 matches 9 bases. With 10 bases clipped from V and 4 bases from J, the junction kept 4 bases outside the gene matches. CDR1 and CDR2 from the germline V gene are MDHEN and SYDVKM. The CDR3 extends over 12 amino acids. CDR3 residues: CAISTGGYGYTF. CDR3 bases: TGTGCCATCTCGACAGGGGGCTATGGCTACACCTTC.

This chain joins TRBV4-1 and TRBJ2-2, with D tentatively TRBD2 (5 bases). From germline, CDR1 is MGHRA and CDR2 YSYEKL. Between the trimmed V and J ends, which lost 0 bases and 4 bases, there was a span of 9 bases. The CDR3 totals 15 residues. The CDR3 DNA is TGCGCCAGCAGCCAAGATTCGGGGAGCACCGGGGAGCTGTTTTTT. Residues: CASSQDSGSTGELFF.

This chain uses TRBV19 with TRBJ2-3; 11 nucleotides line up with TRBD2. CDR1 and CDR2 from the germline V gene are LNHDA and SQIVND (reference sequence). The CDR3 consists of 16 residues. V lost 5 bases and J lost 2; bases outside the gene matches: 6. The CDR3 loop is CASSARLAGLTDTQYF. The CDR3 region has the DNA TGTGCCAGTAGTGCCCGACTAGCGGGGCTCACAGATACGCAGTATTTT.

The rearrangement links TRBV9 to TRBJ2-5, with TRBD1 matching 10 bases. The germline gives CDR1 SGDLS, CDR2 YYNGEE. The CDR3 runs 15 residues. After removal of 2 bases from V and 3 bases from J, the junction contained 4 bases not matched to a gene. This CDR3 reads CASSVPTGGEETQYF. The CDR3 DNA reads as TGTGCCAGCAGCGTCCCGACAGGGGGCGAAGAGACCCAGTACTTC.

This chain's CDR3 is CSVEDTREAHNEQFF. CDR3 DNA: TGCAGCGTTGAAGATACGAGGGAGGCACACAATGAGCAGTTCTTC. This chain connects TRBV29-1 to TRBJ2-1, with D perhaps matching TRBD2 (6 bases). Germline V lookup: CDR1 SQVTM, CDR2 ANQGSEA. With 0 bases removed from V and 5 bases from J, the gap between germline ends came to 14 bases. There are 15 residues in the CDR3.

On this clone: This CDR3 is missing its conserved last phenylalanine or tryptophan, likely due to a read error. The DNA is left out, because the CDR3 cannot be placed on it with certainty; the CDR3 is given as TCRdb lists it. The chain has TRBV2 and TRBJ2-7; the table's D call TRBD1 went unverified against the DNA. The V gene's germline CDR1 is SNHLY and CDR2 FYNNEI. The CDR3 has 11 residues if both end residues are counted. CDR3: CASSVVGHPVY.

The gene calls are TRBV14 and TRBJ2-2; TRBD2 agrees at 8 bases. After removal of 4 bases from V and 1 base from J, the junction contained 5 bases not matched to a gene. This CDR3 is built from 16 residues. The germline V gene encodes CDR1 SGHDN and CDR2 FVKESK. CDR3 sequence reads: CASSPRLAWNTGELFF. Here the CDR3 DNA reads TGTGCCAGCAGCCCCCGACTAGCGTGGAACACCGGGGAGCTGTTTTTT.

This clone showed up just once. The rearrangement links TRBV5-4 to TRBJ1-1; D perhaps matches TRBD1 (5 bases). The germline V gene has CDR1 SGHNT and CDR2 YYREEE (reference sequence). V lost 0 bases and J lost 3, with 9 bases in between. The CDR3 extends over 14 amino acids. The CDR3 DNA reads TGTGCCAGCAGCTTGGTTGCGGGGGACACTGAAGCTTTCTTT. Its protein is CASSLVAGDTEAFF.

This rearrangement joins TRBV2 to TRBJ2-7; unclear D gene. From germline, CDR1 is SNHLY and CDR2 FYNNEI. V was trimmed by 4 bases and J by 2 bases, leaving 3 bases between them. The CDR3 loop spans 11 amino acids. CDR3 sequence (DNA): TGTGCCAGCAGTGTAACCTACGAGCAGTACTTC. This translates into CASSVTYEQYF.

The chain links TRBV7-9 to TRBJ1-3, with TRBD1 as a possible D gene (5 bases). V lost 4 bases and J 2 bases, leaving 12 bases between the germline ends. Germline V gene data show CDR1 as SEHNR and CDR2 as FQNEAQ (reference sequence). The CDR3 runs to 15 residues. CDR3 nucleotide sequence: TGTGCCAGCAGCTCCAGGGAGGAGGCTGGAAACACCATATATTTT. Protein sequence: CASSSREEAGNTIYF. Full variable domain (rest looked up from reference TRBV7-9 and TRBJ1-3): DTGVSQNPRHKITKRGQNVTFRCDPISEHNRLYWYRQTLGQGPEFLTYFQNEAQLEKSRLLSDRFSAERPKGSFSTLEIQRTEQGDSAMYLCASSSREEAGNTIYFGEGSWLTVV.

CDR3 loop: CASSFNLQGRNTEAFF. The DNA of the CDR3 is TGTGCCAGCAGTTTCAACTTACAGGGACGGAACACTGAAGCTTTCTTT. V gene TRBV28 combines with J gene TRBJ1-1; D may be TRBD1 (6 bases). V was clipped by 3 bases and J by 1 base, with 15 bases between them. This CDR3 has 16 residues. Germline values: CDR1 MDHEN, CDR2 SYDVKM.

The chain employs TRBV5-4 and TRBJ1-2; D possibly corresponds to TRBD1 (6 bases). CDR3 size: 15 residues. Germline-derived CDR1 and CDR2 are SGHNT and YYREEE (reference sequence). Deletions cut 4 bases from V and 1 base from J, with 14 bases between. As DNA, the CDR3 is TGTGCCAGCAGCCCCAAGCAGGGGAATAACTATGGCTACACCTTC. The encoded protein is CASSPKQGNNYGYTF.

The rearrangement joins TRBV28 to TRBJ2-5; a weak D match, TRBD1 (6 bases). Germline V gene lookup returns CDR1 MDHEN and CDR2 SYDVKM. Trimming removed 6 bases at V and 2 bases at J, with 10 bases between. The CDR3 is 13 residues long. The CDR3 region has the DNA TGTGCCAGCAGATGGACAGCTCAAGAGACCCAGTACTTC. Translation: CASRWTAQETQYF.

The chain combines TRBV7-9 with TRBJ2-2; 9 nucleotides agree with TRBD2. The CDR3 runs to 18 residues. V lost 3 bases and J lost 4; bases outside the gene matches: 12. The germline CDR1 and CDR2 sequences are SEHNR and FQNEAQ (reference sequence). In DNA form, the CDR3 reads TGTGCCAGCAGCTTTACCGGCGGGCTAGCGGGAACCACCGGGGAGCTGTTTTTT. Translation gives CASSFTGGLAGTTGELFF.

Only a few counts were recorded for this clone. The chain carries TRBV2 and TRBJ1-1, with a weak D call TRBD1 (5 bases). Germline V gives CDR1 SNHLY, CDR2 FYNNEI. V lost 8 bases to trimming and J lost 9 bases, with 13 bases between them. CDR3 size: 11 residues. In DNA, the CDR3 is TGTGCCAGCCAGGGACTCTACCAAGCTTTCTTT. Protein product: CASQGLYQAFF.

A single count supports this clone. The J gene is TRBJ1-1, the V gene TRBV7-6; TRBD1 might be the D (5 bases). Trimming took off 5 bases at V and 6 bases at J, with 19 bases between the two ends. The CDR3 covers 15 residues. CDR1 and CDR2 (germline): SGHVS, FNYEAQ. The CDR3 reads CASSRRAGFQSEAFF. The CDR3 region has the DNA TGTGCCAGCAGCCGACGGGCAGGGTTTCAGTCTGAAGCTTTCTTT.

The chain carries TRBV30 and TRBJ2-5; D not certain. Germline V CDR1 and CDR2: GTSNPN, SVGIG (reference sequence). This CDR3 region has 13 residues. Trimming pared 1 base from V and 2 bases from J, leaving 8 bases between. This chain's CDR3 is CAWSDTLQETQYF. The DNA for the CDR3 is TGTGCCTGGAGTGACACCTTACAAGAGACCCAGTACTTC.

The gene calls are TRBV7-8 and TRBJ2-7, with 7 bases aligning to TRBD2. Unmatched junction bases numbered 11, after V lost 1 base and J lost 5 bases. There are 16 residues in the CDR3. Per germline, CDR1 SGHVS and CDR2 FQNEAQ. The CDR3 here is CASSLVFVGRLDEQYF. CDR3 bases: TGTGCCAGCAGCTTAGTTTTTGTCGGGAGGCTAGACGAGCAGTACTTC.

The chain employs TRBV4-3 and TRBJ1-1; 8 nucleotides agree with TRBD1. With 1 base clipped from V and 0 bases from J, the junction kept 1 base outside the gene matches. Germline V gene lookup returns CDR1 LGHNA and CDR2 YSLEER. The CDR3 contains 15 residues. The CDR3 sequence is CASSQGQGLNTEAFF. CDR3 DNA: TGCGCCAGCAGCCAAGGACAGGGGTTGAACACTGAAGCTTTCTTT.

About this clone itself: Compared with germline, one end of the junction differs, possibly owing to a read error. The chain employs TRBV29-1 and TRBJ2-1; 10 nucleotides align to TRBD2. This CDR3 is 13 amino acids long. The germline CDR1 and CDR2 sequences are SQVTM and ANQGSEA. The CDR3 region is CSVEIAGGTIALF. The CDR3 region has the DNA TGCAGCGTTGAAATAGCGGGAGGAACCATCGCGCTCTTC.

The J gene is TRBJ1-1, the V gene TRBV19; a possible D gene is TRBD1 (5 bases). V was trimmed by 7 bases and J by 8 bases, leaving 17 bases between them. Germline assignment: CDR1 LNHDA and CDR2 SQIVND (reference sequence). The CDR3 consists of 13 residues. CDR3 in amino acids: CASILQGNKEAFF. The CDR3 bases are TGTGCCAGTATACTTCAGGGCAACAAAGAAGCTTTCTTT.

This clone was found once. The V gene is TRBV29-1, the J gene TRBJ2-6; D possibly corresponds to TRBD1 (5 bases). Germline V gene data show CDR1 as SQVTM and CDR2 as ANQGSEA. The V end lost 4 bases, the J end lost 4 bases, and 14 bases lay between the germline ends. CDR3 size: 15 residues. The CDR3 protein is CSVVTGAQGANVLTF. As DNA, the CDR3 is TGCAGCGTTGTCACTGGGGCGCAAGGGGCCAACGTCCTGACTTTC. Based on the CDR3 plus reference TRBV29-1 and TRBJ2-6, the full variable domain is SAVISQKPSRDICQRGTSLTIQCQVDSQVTMMFWYRQQPGQSLTLIATANQGSEATYESGFVIDKFPISRPNLTFSTLTVSNMSPEDSSIYLCSVVTGAQGANVLTFGAGSRLTVL.

V gene TRBV5-6 combines with J gene TRBJ2-1; TRBD2 matches 9 bases. CDR3 length equals 15 residues. The germline gives CDR1 SGHDT, CDR2 YYEEEE. V was pared by 0 bases and J by 6 bases, with 4 bases of the junction left unmatched. The CDR3 region has the DNA TGTGCCAGCAGCTTGGGACTAGCGGAGGCCAATGAGCAGTTCTTC. Translating gives CASSLGLAEANEQFF.

V usage is TRBV5-4 and J usage is TRBJ1-1; D is undetermined. Germline V gives CDR1 SGHNT, CDR2 YYREEE (reference sequence). Trimming shortened V by 1 base and J by 5 bases, and 9 bases separated the two germline ends. The CDR3 spans 13 residues. CDR3 coding DNA: TGTGCCAGCAGCTTGAGTCCGGGGACTGAAGCTTTCTTT. This gives the protein CASSLSPGTEAFF.

The chain carries TRBV10-3 and TRBJ2-7; TRBD2 might be the D (6 bases). With 2 bases removed from V and 6 bases from J, the gap between germline ends came to 17 bases. Germline-derived CDR1 and CDR2 are ENHRY and SYGVKD. The CDR3 contains 15 residues. CDR3 in amino acids: CAISEPARDSGEQYF. CDR3 in DNA: TGTGCCATCAGTGAGCCCGCAAGGGATAGCGGCGAGCAGTACTTC.

The genes are TRBV5-4 and TRBJ2-1; 7 nucleotides agree with TRBD1. Trimming took 3 bases from V and 10 from J; bases not matched to a gene: 7. Germline CDR1 reads SGHNT; CDR2 reads YYREEE (reference sequence). The CDR3 has 13 residues. The CDR3 here is CASSSTGLGEQFF. CDR3 sequence (DNA): TGTGCCAGCAGCTCGACAGGGTTAGGGGAGCAGTTCTTC.